This T cell receptor beta chain was sequenced during a study of T cells in localized non-small cell lung cancer. Study-wide findings and caveats: It was uninvolved adjacent lung that showed the highest T cell clonality, exceeding tumor.

The V end lost 1 base, the J end lost 1 base, and 13 bases lay between the germline ends. Germline V gene sequence: CDR1 KGHSH, CDR2 LQKENI. CDR3 size: 16 residues. The data were produced by immunoSEQ multiplex PCR, yet TCRdb's version contains in-frame clones alone and is incomplete. This sample has roughly 1,600 clones, with nearly 35% found just once. This clone was seen a few times. Its antigen is still unknown. The specimen was normal lung tissue next to the tumor, collected before any cancer treatment. The V and J genes are TRBV18 and TRBJ2-5, with D perhaps matching TRBD1 or TRBD2 (5 bases each). The clonotype originates from a female donor at least 60 years old with stage II squamous cell lung carcinoma. DNA of the CDR3: TGTGCCAGCTCACCACAAAAAGGGACCCTCCAAGAGACCCAGTACTTC. Translating gives CASSPQKGTLQETQYF.